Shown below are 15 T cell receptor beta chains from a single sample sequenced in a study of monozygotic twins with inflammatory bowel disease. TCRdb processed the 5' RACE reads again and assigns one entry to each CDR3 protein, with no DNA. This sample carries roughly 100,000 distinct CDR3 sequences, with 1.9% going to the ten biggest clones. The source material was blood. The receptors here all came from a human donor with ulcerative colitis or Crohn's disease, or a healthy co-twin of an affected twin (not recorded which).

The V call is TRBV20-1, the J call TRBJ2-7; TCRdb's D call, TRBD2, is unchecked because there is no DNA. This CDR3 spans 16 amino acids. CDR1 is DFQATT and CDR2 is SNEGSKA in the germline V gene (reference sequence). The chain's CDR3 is CSAILPQAGVSYEQYF.

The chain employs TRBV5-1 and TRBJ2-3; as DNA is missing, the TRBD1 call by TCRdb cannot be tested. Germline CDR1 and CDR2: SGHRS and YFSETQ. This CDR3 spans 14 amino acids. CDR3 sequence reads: CASSFRVPTDTQYF.

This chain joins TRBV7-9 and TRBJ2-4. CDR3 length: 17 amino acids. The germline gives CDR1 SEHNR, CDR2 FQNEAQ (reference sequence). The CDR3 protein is CASSQPGQQIAKNIQYF.

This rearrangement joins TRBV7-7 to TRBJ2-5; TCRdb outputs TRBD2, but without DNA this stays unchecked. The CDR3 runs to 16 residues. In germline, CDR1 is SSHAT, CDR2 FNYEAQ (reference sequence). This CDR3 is CASSLGPSGGQETQYF.

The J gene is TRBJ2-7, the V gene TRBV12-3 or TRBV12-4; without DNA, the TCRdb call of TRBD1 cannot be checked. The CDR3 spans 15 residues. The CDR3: CASSFAGVVIYEQYF.

Here the CDR3 reads CSSRIRGLGDEQYF. The chain links TRBV29-1 to TRBJ2-7; TCRdb's D call of TRBD1 is untestable without DNA. Germline V gives CDR1 SQVTM, CDR2 ANQGSEA. The CDR3 runs to 14 residues.

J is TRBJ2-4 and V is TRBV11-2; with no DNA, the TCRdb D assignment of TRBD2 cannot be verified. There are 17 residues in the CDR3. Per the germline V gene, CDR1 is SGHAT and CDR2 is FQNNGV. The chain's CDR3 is CASSKRGAGGYDNIQYF. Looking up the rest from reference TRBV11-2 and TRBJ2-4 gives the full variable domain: EAGVAQSPRYKIIEKRQSVAFWCNPISGHATLYWYQQILGQGPKLLIQFQNNGVVDDSQLPKDRFSAERLKGVDSTLKIQPAKLEDSAVYLCASSKRGAGGYDNIQYFGAGTRLSVL.

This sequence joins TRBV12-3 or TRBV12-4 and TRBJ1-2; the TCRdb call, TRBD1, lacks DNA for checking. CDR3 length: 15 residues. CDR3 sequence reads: CASTPGGIANYGYTF.

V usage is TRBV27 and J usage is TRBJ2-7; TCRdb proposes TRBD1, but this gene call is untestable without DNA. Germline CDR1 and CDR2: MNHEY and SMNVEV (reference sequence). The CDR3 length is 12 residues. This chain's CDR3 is CASSPTGVEQYF.

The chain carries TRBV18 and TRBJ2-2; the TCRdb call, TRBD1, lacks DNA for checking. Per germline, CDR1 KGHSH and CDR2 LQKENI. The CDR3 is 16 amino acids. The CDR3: CASSRFRDRNTGELFF.

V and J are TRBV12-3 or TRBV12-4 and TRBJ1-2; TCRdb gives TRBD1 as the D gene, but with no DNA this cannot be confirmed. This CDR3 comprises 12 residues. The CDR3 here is CASSLLQGLSTF.

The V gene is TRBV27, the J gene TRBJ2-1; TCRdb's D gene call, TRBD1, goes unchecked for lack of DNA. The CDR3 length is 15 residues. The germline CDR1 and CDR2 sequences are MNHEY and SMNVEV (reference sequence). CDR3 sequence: CASSLAGLGDNEQFF.

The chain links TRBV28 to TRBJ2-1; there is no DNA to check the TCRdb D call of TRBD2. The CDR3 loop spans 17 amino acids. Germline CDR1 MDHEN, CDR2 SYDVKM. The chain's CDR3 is CASPASHAGGTYNEQFF.

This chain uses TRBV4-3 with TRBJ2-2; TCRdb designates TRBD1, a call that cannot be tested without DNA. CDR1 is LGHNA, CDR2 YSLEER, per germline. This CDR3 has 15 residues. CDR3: CASSVSDLRTGELFF.

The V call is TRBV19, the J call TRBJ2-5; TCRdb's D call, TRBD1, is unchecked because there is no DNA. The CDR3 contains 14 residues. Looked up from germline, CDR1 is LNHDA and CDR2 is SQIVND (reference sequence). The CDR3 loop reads CASSIRGLGETQYF.